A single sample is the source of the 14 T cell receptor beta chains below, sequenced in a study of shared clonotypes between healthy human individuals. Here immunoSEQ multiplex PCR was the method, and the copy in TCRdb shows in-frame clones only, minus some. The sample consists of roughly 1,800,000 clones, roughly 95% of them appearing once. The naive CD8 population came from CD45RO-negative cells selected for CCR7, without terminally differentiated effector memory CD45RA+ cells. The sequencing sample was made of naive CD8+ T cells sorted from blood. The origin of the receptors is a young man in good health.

The DNA for the CDR3 is TGTGCCAGCAGCCTAGGGGGGGGGACACAAGAGACCCAGTACTTC. As protein: CASSLGGGTQETQYF. This chain links TRBV6-5 with TRBJ2-5, with D perhaps matching TRBD2 (7 bases). Germline CDR1 is MNHEY and CDR2 is SVGAGI. V gave up 6 bases and J gave up 2 bases, with 16 bases separating them. This CDR3 region has 15 residues.

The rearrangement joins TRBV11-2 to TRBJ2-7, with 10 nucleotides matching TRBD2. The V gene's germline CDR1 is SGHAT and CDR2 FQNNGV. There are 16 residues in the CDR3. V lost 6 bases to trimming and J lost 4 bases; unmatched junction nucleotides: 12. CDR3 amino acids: CASSPPSGSVQYEQYF. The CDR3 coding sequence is TGTGCCAGCAGTCCTCCTAGCGGGAGTGTACAATACGAGCAGTACTTC.

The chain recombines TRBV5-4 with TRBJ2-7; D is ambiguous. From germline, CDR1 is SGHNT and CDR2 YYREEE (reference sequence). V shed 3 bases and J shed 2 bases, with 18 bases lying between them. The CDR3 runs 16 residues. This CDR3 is CASSSYQGPFPYEQYF. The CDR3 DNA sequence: TGTGCCAGCAGCTCGTACCAAGGCCCTTTCCCCTACGAGCAGTACTTC. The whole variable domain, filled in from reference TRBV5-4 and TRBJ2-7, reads ETGVTQSPTHLIKTRGQQVTLRCSSQSGHNTVSWYQQALGQGPQFIFQYYREEENGRGNFPPRFSGLQFPNYSSELNVNALELDDSALYLCASSSYQGPFPYEQYFGPGTRLTVT.

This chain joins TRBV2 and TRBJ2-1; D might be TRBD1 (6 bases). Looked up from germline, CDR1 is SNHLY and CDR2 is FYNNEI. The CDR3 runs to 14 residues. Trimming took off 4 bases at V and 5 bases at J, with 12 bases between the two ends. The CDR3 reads CASSGLPGDNEQFF. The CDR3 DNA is TGTGCCAGCAGTGGACTCCCAGGGGACAATGAGCAGTTCTTC.

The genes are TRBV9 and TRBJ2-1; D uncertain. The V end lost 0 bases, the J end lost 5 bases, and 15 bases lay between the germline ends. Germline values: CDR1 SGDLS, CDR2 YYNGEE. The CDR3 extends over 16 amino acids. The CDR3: CASSVGEVLIDNEQFF. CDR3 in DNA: TGTGCCAGCAGCGTAGGTGAAGTTTTAATCGACAATGAGCAGTTCTTC. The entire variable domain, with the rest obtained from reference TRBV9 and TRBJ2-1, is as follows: DSGVTQTPKHLITATGQRVTLRCSPRSGDLSVYWYQQSLDQGLQFLIQYYNGEERAKGNILERFSAQQFPDLHSELNLSSLELGDSALYFCASSVGEVLIDNEQFFGPGTRLTVL.

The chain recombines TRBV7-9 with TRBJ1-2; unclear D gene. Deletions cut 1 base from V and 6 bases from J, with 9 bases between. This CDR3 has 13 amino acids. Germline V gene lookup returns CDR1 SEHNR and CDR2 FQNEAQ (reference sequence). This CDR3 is CASSLEYGHGYTF. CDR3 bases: TGTGCCAGCAGCTTAGAGTACGGCCATGGCTACACCTTC.

As DNA, the CDR3 is TGTGCCAGCAGCTCTGGACTCACCGGGGAGCTGTTTTTT. This gives the protein CASSSGLTGELFF. The chain uses TRBV27 and TRBJ2-2, with D maybe TRBD2 (5 bases). Germline CDR1 reads MNHEY; CDR2 reads SMNVEV (reference sequence). The CDR3 is made up of 13 amino acids. Deletions cut 6 bases from V and 4 bases from J, with 9 bases between.

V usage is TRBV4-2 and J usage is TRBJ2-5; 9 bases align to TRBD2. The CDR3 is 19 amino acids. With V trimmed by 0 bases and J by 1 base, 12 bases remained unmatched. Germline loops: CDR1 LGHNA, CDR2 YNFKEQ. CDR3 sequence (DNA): TGTGCCAGCAGCCAAGATAGCGAGTGGGTAGCGGGAGCCCAAGAGACCCAGTACTTC. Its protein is CASSQDSEWVAGAQETQYF.

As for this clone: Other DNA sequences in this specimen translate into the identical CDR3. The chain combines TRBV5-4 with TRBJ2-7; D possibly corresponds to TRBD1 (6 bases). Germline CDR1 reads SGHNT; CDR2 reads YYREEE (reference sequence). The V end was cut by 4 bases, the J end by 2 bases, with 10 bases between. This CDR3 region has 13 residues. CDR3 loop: CASSLTGAYEQYF. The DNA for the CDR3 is TGTGCCAGCAGCCTGACAGGAGCCTACGAGCAGTACTTC.

The CDR3 here is CASSMTLNEQFF. The CDR3 DNA follows: TGTGCCAGCAGCATGACACTCAATGAGCAGTTCTTC. The V and J genes are TRBV5-4 and TRBJ2-1, with unresolved D. Trimming took off 4 bases at V and 6 bases at J, with 8 bases between the two ends. Germline CDR1 and CDR2: SGHNT and YYREEE (reference sequence). The CDR3 sequence is 12 residues long. The full variable domain, rest sourced from reference TRBV5-4 and TRBJ2-1, is ETGVTQSPTHLIKTRGQQVTLRCSSQSGHNTVSWYQQALGQGPQFIFQYYREEENGRGNFPPRFSGLQFPNYSSELNVNALELDDSALYLCASSMTLNEQFFGPGTRLTVL.

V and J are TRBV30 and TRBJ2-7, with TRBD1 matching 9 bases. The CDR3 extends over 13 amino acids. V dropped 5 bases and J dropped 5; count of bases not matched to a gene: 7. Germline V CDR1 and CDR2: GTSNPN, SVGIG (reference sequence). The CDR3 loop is CAWAGTGLDEQYF. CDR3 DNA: TGTGCCTGGGCCGGGACAGGGCTGGACGAGCAGTACTTC.

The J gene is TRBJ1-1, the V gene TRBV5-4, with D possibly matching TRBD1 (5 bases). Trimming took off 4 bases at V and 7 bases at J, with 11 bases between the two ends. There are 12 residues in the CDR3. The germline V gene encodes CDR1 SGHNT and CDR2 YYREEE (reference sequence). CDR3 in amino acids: CASSEGRGEAFF. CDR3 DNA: TGTGCCAGCAGCGAGGGGCGGGGTGAAGCTTTCTTT.

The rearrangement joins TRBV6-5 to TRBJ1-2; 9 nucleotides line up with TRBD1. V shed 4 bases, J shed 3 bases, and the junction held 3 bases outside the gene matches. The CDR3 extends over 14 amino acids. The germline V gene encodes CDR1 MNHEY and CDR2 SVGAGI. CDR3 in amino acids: CASSWDREDYGYTF. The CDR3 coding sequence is TGTGCCAGCAGTTGGGACAGGGAAGACTATGGCTACACCTTC.

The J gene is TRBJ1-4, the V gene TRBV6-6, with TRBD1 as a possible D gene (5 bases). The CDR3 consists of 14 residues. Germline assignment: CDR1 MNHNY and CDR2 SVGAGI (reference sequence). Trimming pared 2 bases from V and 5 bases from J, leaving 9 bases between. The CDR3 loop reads CASSYEGRNEKLFF. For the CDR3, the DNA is TGTGCCAGCAGTTACGAGGGGAGGAATGAAAAACTGTTTTTT.